The source of this T cell receptor beta chain is a study of T cells of healthy individuals. The sample holds many counts of this clonotype. TCRdb analysed the 5' RACE reads with MiXCR anew, one entry per CDR3 protein. The sample yields roughly 76,000 distinct CDR3 sequences, approximately 4.8% seen once. Trimming took off 2 bases at V and 10 bases at J, with 9 bases between the two ends. Germline CDR1 reads GTSNPN; CDR2 reads SVGIG (reference sequence). The CDR3 extends over 11 amino acids. This sequence was found in a female donor in good health. The chain couples TRBV30 to TRBJ2-1, with D tentatively TRBD2 (6 bases). This chain's CDR3 is CAWSWGREQFF. The CDR3 nucleotides read TGTGCCTGGAGTTGGGGGAGGGAGCAGTTCTTC.